The 8 T cell receptor beta chains listed next were all sequenced from one sample in a study. TCRdb independently ran MiXCR on the RT-PCR reads; one entry per CDR3 protein. This table has about 700,000 distinct CDR3 sequences, 14% appearing once. Input material: memory CD4+ T cells from blood. These receptors originate from a female donor in good health, serving as a healthy control.

CDR3 coding DNA: TGTGCCAGCATCGAGCGGAACACCGGGGAGCTGTTTTTT. It translates to CASIERNTGELFF. V is TRBV27 and J is TRBJ2-2; no firm D call. The CDR3 is made up of 13 amino acids. Germline V gene lookup returns CDR1 MNHEY and CDR2 SMNVEV (reference sequence). V dropped 7 bases and J dropped 1 base, with 7 bases sitting between them.

This chain links TRBV20-1 with TRBJ1-2; maybe TRBD1 (6 bases). Germline values: CDR1 DFQATT, CDR2 SNEGSKA (reference sequence). Trimming pared 5 bases from V and 4 bases from J, leaving 14 bases between. This CDR3 region has 13 residues. DNA of the CDR3: TGCAGTGCTCCCGGGACACGAAGCTATGGCTACACCTTC. Amino acids: CSAPGTRSYGYTF.

A few counts support this clonotype. The chain links TRBV5-4 to TRBJ2-1; maybe TRBD2 (6 bases). Trimming pared 4 bases from V and 0 bases from J, leaving 14 bases between. The V gene's germline CDR1 is SGHNT and CDR2 YYREEE (reference sequence). The CDR3 totals 16 residues. CDR3 DNA: TGTGCCAGCAGCATGGGAGGCAGTATCTCCTACAATGAGCAGTTCTTC. It translates to CASSMGGSISYNEQFF.

The V call is TRBV12-3 or TRBV12-4, the J call TRBJ1-2; D unclear. The CDR3 contains 13 residues. Trimming stripped 5 bases from V and 2 bases from J, with 9 bases between. CDR3 region: CASSTVSNYGYTF. CDR3 DNA: TGTGCCAGCAGTACCGTATCAAACTATGGCTACACCTTC.

The chain joins TRBV18 to TRBJ1-1; D possibly corresponds to TRBD1 (6 bases). Germline CDR1 and CDR2: KGHSH and LQKENI. The CDR3 sequence is 14 residues long. V was clipped by 2 bases and J by 3 bases, with 10 bases between them. The CDR3 DNA reads TGTGCCAGCTCACCAACAGGGATTTACACTGAAGCTTTCTTT. It encodes CASSPTGIYTEAFF.

This clonotype was detected a few times. The rearrangement links TRBV18 to TRBJ1-1; TRBD1 is a possible D gene (5 bases). V lost 2 bases to trimming and J lost 3 bases, with 10 bases between them. CDR3 length: 14 amino acids. Germline CDR1 reads KGHSH; CDR2 reads LQKENI. The CDR3 reads CASSPSRAHTEAFF. The DNA for the CDR3 is TGTGCCAGCTCACCATCCAGGGCCCACACTGAAGCTTTCTTT.

Details on this clonotype: The limits of the CDR3 on the DNA are not certain, so only TCRdb's listed CDR3 is given. This chain connects TRBV27 to TRBJ1-1; the DNA was not used to check the table's D call, TRBD1. Inclusive of both ends, the CDR3 amounts to 15 amino acids. Germline V CDR1 and CDR2: MNHEY, SMNVEV (reference sequence). The CDR3 spells CASSTSTGALTEAFF.

This clonotype was detected only a few times. This chain joins TRBV10-3 and TRBJ1-2; the D is unclear. V shed 3 bases and J shed 1 base, with 6 bases lying between them. CDR1 is ENHRY, CDR2 SYGVKD, per germline. The CDR3 has 13 amino acids. The CDR3 nucleotides read TGTGCCATCAGTGAACAGATTAACTATGGCTACACCTTC. Its protein product is CAISEQINYGYTF.